This TCR beta chain was sequenced in a study of blood T cell repertoires in COVID-19. The repertoire was sequenced with immunoSEQ multiplex PCR; TCRdb's copy has only in-frame clones and lacks some. The profile shows roughly 100,000 clones, about 91% of them singletons. Germline CDR1 is SGHTA and CDR2 is FQGNSA. V gave up 4 bases and J gave up 1 base; unmatched junction bases: 9. The CDR3 length is 18 residues. The receptor was derived from a human donor in a cohort sampled during active COVID-19. J is TRBJ2-7 and V is TRBV7-2; 14 nucleotides line up with TRBD2. Sequenced: peripheral blood. Here the CDR3 reads CASSSAGTSGRVSYEQYF. For the CDR3, the DNA is TGTGCCAGCAGCTCCGCCGGGACTAGCGGGAGAGTATCCTACGAGCAGTACTTC.